Below are 19 T cell receptor beta chains sequenced from a single sample in a study of control samples from healthy donors and cancer patients. The method was immunoSEQ multiplex PCR; TCRdb's version includes in-frame clones alone and lacks a portion of them. The repertoire consists of about 120,000 clones, with over 90% occurring once and the leading ten covering about 2.6%. Input material: blood. The receptors stem from a young man in good health.

This sequence joins TRBV7-6 and TRBJ2-6; D may correspond to TRBD1 or TRBD2 (5 bases each). V shed 4 bases and J shed 2 bases, with 18 bases lying between them. The CDR3 spans 18 residues. Germline CDR1 SGHVS, CDR2 FNYEAQ. CDR3 loop: CASSYPRGRTTGANVLTF. The DNA of the CDR3 is TGTGCCAGCAGCTACCCCCGGGGACGGACAACTGGGGCCAACGTCCTGACTTTC.

V usage is TRBV2 and J usage is TRBJ2-1; 10 bases map to TRBD2. The CDR3 length is 15 residues. Germline assignment: CDR1 SNHLY and CDR2 FYNNEI. J lost 7 bases, V lost 3 bases, and 6 bases had no gene match. DNA of the CDR3: TGTGCCAGCAGTGAGGCTAGCGGGGGTGGGAATGAGCAGTTCTTC. Amino acid sequence: CASSEASGGGNEQFF.

Only one count was recorded for this clone. The rearrangement uses TRBV24-1 and TRBJ2-3; D tentatively reads TRBD1 or TRBD2 (5 bases each). Germline V gene sequence: CDR1 KGHDR, CDR2 SFDVKD. The CDR3 spans 11 residues. V shed 12 bases and J shed 3 bases, with 9 bases lying between them. The CDR3 reads CASEGTDTQYF. DNA for the CDR3: TGTGCCTCCGAGGGGACAGATACGCAGTATTTT.

The V call is TRBV5-6, the J call TRBJ1-3, with a tentative D call TRBD1 (5 bases). The V gene lost 2 bases and the J gene lost 0 bases, with 6 bases spanning the gap. From germline, CDR1 is SGHDT and CDR2 YYEEEE. The CDR3 runs 14 residues. The CDR3 DNA follows: TGTGCCAGCAGCTTTGGGGGCTCTGGAAACACCATATATTTT. Residues: CASSFGGSGNTIYF.

The V call is TRBV5-6, the J call TRBJ2-3, with D unresolved. The V and J ends lost 4 bases and 4 bases respectively, with 13 bases between them. CDR1 is SGHDT, CDR2 YYEEEE, per germline. The CDR3 has 14 residues. CDR3 nucleotides: TGTGCCAGCAGCCCGGAGACGCAAGCAGATACGCAGTATTTT. This translates into CASSPETQADTQYF.

The chain recombines TRBV2 with TRBJ1-2; D is ambiguous. The CDR3 is 17 amino acids. Trimming shortened V by 2 bases and J by 3 bases, and 19 bases separated the two germline ends. The germline V gene encodes CDR1 SNHLY and CDR2 FYNNEI. CDR3 in amino acids: CASSERLQPAGYYGYTF. As DNA, the CDR3 is TGTGCCAGCAGTGAAAGGCTCCAGCCCGCCGGCTACTATGGCTACACCTTC.

CDR3: CASSRISSKNTGELFF. CDR3 DNA: TGTGCCAGCAGCCGAATCTCCTCGAAGAACACCGGGGAGCTGTTTTTT. J is TRBJ2-2 and V is TRBV3-1 (or the pseudogene TRBV3-2), with D hard to call. This CDR3 has 16 residues. Deletions cut 4 bases from V and 1 base from J, with 13 bases between. The germline V gene has CDR1 LGHDT and CDR2 YNNKEL (reference sequence).

This clone was seen a single time. V usage is TRBV25-1 and J usage is TRBJ2-2, with TRBD1 identical over 7 bases. V trimming: 5 bases; J trimming: 5 bases; junction bases outside the gene matches: 8. CDR1 is MGHDK, CDR2 SYGVNS, per germline. The CDR3 totals 15 residues. This CDR3 reads CASSPKGQTTGELFF. DNA of the CDR3: TGTGCCAGCAGTCCCAAGGGACAGACAACCGGGGAGCTGTTTTTT. Variable domain in full (rest from reference TRBV25-1 and TRBJ2-2): EADIYQTPRYLVIGTGKKITLECSQTMGHDKMYWYQQDPGMELHLIHYSYGVNSTEKGDLSSESTVSRIRTEHFPLTLESARPSHTSQYLCASSPKGQTTGELFFGEGSRLTVL.

The chain combines TRBV6-4 with TRBJ2-2, with 9 bases identical to TRBD1. Germline trimming cut 5 bases from V and 4 bases from J; bases unmatched to any gene: 11. Germline-derived CDR1 and CDR2 are MRHNA and SNTAGT. This CDR3 has 17 residues. CDR3: CASSPRQGVMGTGELFF. CDR3 bases: TGTGCCAGCAGTCCCCGACAGGGGGTGATGGGCACCGGGGAGCTGTTTTTT.

This clone showed up just once. The V call is TRBV5-1, the J call TRBJ2-3, with 9 bases matching TRBD2. Trimming cost V 0 bases and J 2 bases; bases outside gene matches: 4. Looked up from germline, CDR1 is SGHRS and CDR2 is YFSETQ. This CDR3 is 16 amino acids long. In nucleotides, the CDR3 is TGCGCCAGCAGCTTGGCCCCTAGCGGGGACACAGATACGCAGTATTTT. Its translation: CASSLAPSGDTDTQYF.

This clone was detected a few times. The chain is built from TRBV7-3 and TRBJ2-3; 7 nucleotides line up with TRBD2. The V gene end was trimmed by 6 bases and the J gene end by 3 bases; junction bases not matched to a gene: 3. CDR3 size: 13 residues. Germline-derived CDR1 and CDR2 are SGHTA and FQGTGA. The CDR3 DNA reads as TGTGCCAGCAGTTTCGGGGGGACAGATACGCAGTATTTT. Translated, it gives CASSFGGTDTQYF.

For this clone: One end of the junction is discordant with germline, which a read error may explain. The chain couples TRBV5-3 to TRBJ1-2, with D tentatively TRBD1 (6 bases). TRBV5-3 falls under the ORF class, with uncertain function. The CDR3 covers 16 residues. CDR3 region: CVRSWGRRGPSYGYTF. In DNA form, the CDR3 reads TGTGTCAGAAGCTGGGGCCGCAGGGGCCCCTCCTATGGCTACACCTTC.

This chain uses TRBV6-5 with TRBJ1-1; D is perhaps TRBD1 (6 bases). Germline CDR1 MNHEY, CDR2 SVGAGI. The length of the CDR3 is 15 residues. Trimming cost V 6 bases and J 1 base, with 15 bases left between them. Here the CDR3 reads CASRSWGLGNTEAFF. Written as DNA, the CDR3 is TGTGCCAGCAGAAGTTGGGGGCTGGGGAACACTGAAGCTTTCTTT.

In its sample, this clone was seen once. The chain joins TRBV9 to TRBJ1-2, with TRBD1 as a possible D gene (6 bases). Germline lookup yields CDR1 SGDLS and CDR2 YYNGEE. This CDR3 is built from 16 residues. Between the trimmed V and J ends, which lost 3 bases and 1 base, there was a span of 16 bases. As DNA, the CDR3 is TGTGCCAGCAGCGGCGACTTACGGACAGTTAACTATGGCTACACCTTC. Amino acid sequence: CASSGDLRTVNYGYTF. The full variable domain, with the rest looked up from reference TRBV9 and TRBJ1-2, is DSGVTQTPKHLITATGQRVTLRCSPRSGDLSVYWYQQSLDQGLQFLIQYYNGEERAKGNILERFSAQQFPDLHSELNLSSLELGDSALYFCASSGDLRTVNYGYTFGSGTRLTVV.

The rearrangement uses TRBV2 and TRBJ2-7; D could derive from TRBD1 or TRBD2 (6 bases each). Trimming pared 11 bases from V and 3 bases from J, leaving 17 bases between. Germline V gene lookup returns CDR1 SNHLY and CDR2 FYNNEI. The CDR3 extends over 13 amino acids. The CDR3 DNA reads TGTGCCGGTAACAGGGAGGTGCGCTACGAGCAGTACTTC. Translating it yields CAGNREVRYEQYF.

The chain employs TRBV4-2 and TRBJ2-2, with 12 bases matching TRBD2. V was pared by 1 base and J by 4 bases, with 10 bases of the junction left unmatched. The CDR3 runs to 19 residues. From germline, CDR1 is LGHNA and CDR2 YNFKEQ. CDR3 in DNA: TGTGCCAGCAGCCAAGTAGGCCTAGCGGGGGGGCGCAGCACCGGGGAGCTGTTTTTT. Its translation is CASSQVGLAGGRSTGELFF.

CDR3 loop: CSASDGGNNYGYTF. For the CDR3, the DNA is TGCAGTGCTAGTGACGGCGGGAATAACTATGGCTACACCTTC. The chain recombines TRBV20-1 with TRBJ1-2; D uncertain. The CDR3 spans 14 residues. Between the trimmed V and J ends, which lost 3 bases and 1 base, there was a span of 12 bases. Germline loops: CDR1 DFQATT, CDR2 SNEGSKA (reference sequence).

This rearrangement joins TRBV7-2 to TRBJ1-5, with no clear D. Germline V gene sequence: CDR1 SGHTA, CDR2 FQGNSA. Trimming took off 7 bases at V and 2 bases at J, with 12 bases between the two ends. This CDR3 region has 14 residues. The DNA of the CDR3 is TGTGCCAGCAAGGCCGGGGATGGCAATCAGCCCCAGCATTTT. It codes for CASKAGDGNQPQHF.

This rearrangement joins TRBV28 to TRBJ1-1; 11 nucleotides line up with TRBD1. Germline lookup yields CDR1 MDHEN and CDR2 SYDVKM. V lost 5 bases to trimming and J lost 1 base; unmatched junction nucleotides: 6. CDR3 length: 16 residues. CDR3 sequence: CASSARDRGKNTEAFF. The DNA of the CDR3 is TGTGCCAGCAGTGCCCGGGACAGGGGGAAGAACACTGAAGCTTTCTTT.